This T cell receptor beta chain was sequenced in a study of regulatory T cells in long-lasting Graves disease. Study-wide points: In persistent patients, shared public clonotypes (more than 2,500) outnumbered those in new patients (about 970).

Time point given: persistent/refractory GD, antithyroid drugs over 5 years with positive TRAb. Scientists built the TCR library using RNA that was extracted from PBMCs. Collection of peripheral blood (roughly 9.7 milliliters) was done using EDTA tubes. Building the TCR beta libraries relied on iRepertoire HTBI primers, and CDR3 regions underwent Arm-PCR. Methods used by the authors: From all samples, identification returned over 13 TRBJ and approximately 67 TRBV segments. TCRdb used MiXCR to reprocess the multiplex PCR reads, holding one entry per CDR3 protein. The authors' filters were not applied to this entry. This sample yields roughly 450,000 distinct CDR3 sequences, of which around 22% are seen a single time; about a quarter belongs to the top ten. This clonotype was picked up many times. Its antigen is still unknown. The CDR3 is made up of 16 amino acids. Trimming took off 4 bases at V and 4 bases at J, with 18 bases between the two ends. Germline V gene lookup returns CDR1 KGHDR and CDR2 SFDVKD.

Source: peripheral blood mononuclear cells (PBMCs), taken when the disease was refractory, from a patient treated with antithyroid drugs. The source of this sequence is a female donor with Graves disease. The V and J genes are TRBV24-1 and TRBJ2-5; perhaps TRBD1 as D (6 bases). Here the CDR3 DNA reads TGTGCCACCAGTGACCCTCCAGGGGCTGGAGGAGAGACCCAGTACTTC. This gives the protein CATSDPPGAGGETQYF.